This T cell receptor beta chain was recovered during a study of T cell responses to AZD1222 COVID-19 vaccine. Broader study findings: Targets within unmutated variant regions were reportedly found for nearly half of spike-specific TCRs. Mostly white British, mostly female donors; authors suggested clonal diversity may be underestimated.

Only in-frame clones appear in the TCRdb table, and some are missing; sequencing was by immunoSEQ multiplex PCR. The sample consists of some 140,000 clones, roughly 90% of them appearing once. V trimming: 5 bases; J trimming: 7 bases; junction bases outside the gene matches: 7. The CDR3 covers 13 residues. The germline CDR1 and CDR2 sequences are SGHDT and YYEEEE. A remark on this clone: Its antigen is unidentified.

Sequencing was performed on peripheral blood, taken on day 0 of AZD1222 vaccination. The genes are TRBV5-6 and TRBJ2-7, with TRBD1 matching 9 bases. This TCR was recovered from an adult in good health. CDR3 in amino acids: CASRITGGWEQYF. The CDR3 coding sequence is TGTGCCAGCAGGATTACAGGGGGCTGGGAGCAGTACTTC.